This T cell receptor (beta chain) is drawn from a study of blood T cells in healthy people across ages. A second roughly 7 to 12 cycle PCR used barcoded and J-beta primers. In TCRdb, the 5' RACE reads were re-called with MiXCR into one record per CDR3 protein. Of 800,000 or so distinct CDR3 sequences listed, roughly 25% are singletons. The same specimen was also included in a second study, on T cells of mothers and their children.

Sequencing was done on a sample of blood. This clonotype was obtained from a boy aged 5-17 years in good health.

CDR3 sequence reads: CASSLAPTATSYGYTF. CDR3 DNA: TGTGCCAGCAGCTTAGCGCCGACAGCTACTTCCTATGGCTACACCTTC. V gene TRBV7-8 combines with J gene TRBJ1-2; TRBD1 might be the D (5 bases). The V and J ends lost 0 bases and 4 bases respectively, with 15 bases between them. The CDR3 consists of 16 residues. Germline V gene lookup returns CDR1 SGHVS and CDR2 FQNEAQ. Based on the CDR3 plus reference TRBV7-8 and TRBJ1-2, the full variable domain is GAGVSQSPRYKVAKRGQDVALRCDPISGHVSLFWYQQALGQGPEFLTYFQNEAQLDKSGLPSDRFFAERPEGSVSTLKIQRTQQEDSAVYLCASSLAPTATSYGYTFGSGTRLTVV.